This T cell receptor beta chain was recovered during a study of blood T cell repertoires in COVID-19. Measured with immunoSEQ multiplex PCR; TCRdb has only the in-frame clones, and not every one. The sample shows hundreds of thousands of clones, around nine tenths of them seen only once. Source material: PBMCs or T cells enriched from blood (not recorded which). The source of this sequence is a woman aged 60-75 years in a cohort exposed to, infected with or recovered from COVID-19 (not recorded which).

The CDR3 DNA reads TGTGCCTGGAGCGAAATACCTAGGACTGAAGCTTTCTTT. Its translation is CAWSEIPRTEAFF. This sequence joins TRBV30 and TRBJ1-1; the D is unclear. This CDR3 is built from 13 residues. Germline V CDR1 and CDR2: GTSNPN, SVGIG (reference sequence). Between the trimmed V and J ends, which lost 3 bases and 5 bases, there was a span of 13 bases.